This note documents a single T cell receptor beta chain sequence. CDR3 length: 15 amino acids. The V end lost 7 bases, the J end lost 8 bases, and 20 bases lay between the germline ends. In germline, CDR1 is MNHNY, CDR2 SVGAGI (reference sequence). This record comes from a study of blood T cell repertoires in COVID-19. Looking at the study overall: PBMCs, B-cell-depleted T cells, or T cells were the source of the cDNA or gDNA that made up the material.

Original data processing: By means of reference gene primer amplification, nucleated cell counts were estimated. The assay was immunoSEQ multiplex PCR, and TCRdb's table has in-frame clones only and misses some. V, J and clone size are those of that table, while D and trimming were read from the DNA. The top ten hold approximately 2% of the sample, which has just over 300,000 clones, around 87% seen once. The sequence derives from a man aged 18 to 29 with active or convalescent COVID-19. Material for sequencing was peripheral blood. This chain connects TRBV6-6 to TRBJ2-2, with a weak D call TRBD2 (5 bases). This CDR3 is CASINPDGKSGELFF. CDR3 nucleotide sequence: TGTGCCAGCATTAACCCCGACGGGAAATCGGGGGAGCTGTTTTTT.